The clone carrying this TCR beta chain was seen only once. This sample was included in a study of immune characterization of retroperitoneal liposarcoma. This CDR3 has 14 residues. J lost 4 bases, V lost 5 bases, and 5 bases had no gene match. CDR1 and CDR2 (germline): MNHNS, SASEGT. MiXCR, applied by TCRdb to the PCR reads, yields one record per CDR3 protein. The sample lists about 10,000 distinct CDR3 sequences; approximately 35% were seen once. The rearrangement joins TRBV6-1 to TRBJ2-4; TRBD1 matches 7 bases. Sequences were obtained from tumor tissue. This TCR came from a female donor with retroperitoneal liposarcoma. In DNA, the CDR3 is TGTGCCAGCAGTTTCCGGGACAGAAAAAACATTCAGTACTTC. This encodes CASSFRDRKNIQYF.